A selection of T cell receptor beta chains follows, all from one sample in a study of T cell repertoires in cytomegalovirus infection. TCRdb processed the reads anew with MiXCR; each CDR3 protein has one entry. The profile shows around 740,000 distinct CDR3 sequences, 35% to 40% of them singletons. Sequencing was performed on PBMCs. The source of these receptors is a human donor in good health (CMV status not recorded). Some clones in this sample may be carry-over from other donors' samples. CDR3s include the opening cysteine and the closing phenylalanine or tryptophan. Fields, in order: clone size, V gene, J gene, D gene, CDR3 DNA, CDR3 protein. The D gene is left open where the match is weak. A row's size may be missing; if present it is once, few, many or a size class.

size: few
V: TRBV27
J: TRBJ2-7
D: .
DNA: TGTGCCAGCAGTTTATGGGGTAGCCCGGAAAGGCAGTACTTC
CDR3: CASSLWGSPERQYF

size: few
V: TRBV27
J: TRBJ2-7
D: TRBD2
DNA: TGTGCCAGCTCCGAGACTAGCGGCTCCTACGAGCAGTACTTC
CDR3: CASSETSGSYEQYF

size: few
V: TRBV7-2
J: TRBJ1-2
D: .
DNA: TGTGCCAGCAGCGAAGGATGGGGACCTACCTTC
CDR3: CASSEGWGPTF

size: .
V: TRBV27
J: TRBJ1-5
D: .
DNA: TGTGCCAGCAGCCCTTCCGGGGCAGGTCGCTTCGACCAGCATTTT
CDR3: CASSPSGAGRFDQHF

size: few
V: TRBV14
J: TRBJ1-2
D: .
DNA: TGTGCCAGCAGCCCGGCGGGAAAATCATTCTATGGCTACACCTTC
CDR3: CASSPAGKSFYGYTF

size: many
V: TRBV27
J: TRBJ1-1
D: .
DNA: TGTGCCAGCAGACGGAACACTGAAGCTTTCTTT
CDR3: CASRRNTEAFF

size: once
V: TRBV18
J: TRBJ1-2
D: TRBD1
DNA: TGTGCCAGCTCACCGGAGGACAGGGGTTCGAGCTATGGCTACACCTTC
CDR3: CASSPEDRGSSYGYTF

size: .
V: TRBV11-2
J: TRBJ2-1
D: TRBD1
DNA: TGTGCCAGCAGCTTAGTGGGACAGGGGTGGAATGAGCAGTTCTTC
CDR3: CASSLVGQGWNEQFF

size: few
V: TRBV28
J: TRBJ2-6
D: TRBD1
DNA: TGTGCCAGCAGTTTCCCGGGATTAGGGGACAGGGGGCTTGGGGCCAACGTCCTGACTTTC
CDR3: CASSFPGLGDRGLGANVLTF

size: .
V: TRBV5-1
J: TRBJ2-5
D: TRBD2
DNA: TGCGCCAGCAGCTTCAGCGGTGGACTAGCGGGGGGGCCCGCGCAAGAGACCCAGTACTTC
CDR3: CASSFSGGLAGGPAQETQYF

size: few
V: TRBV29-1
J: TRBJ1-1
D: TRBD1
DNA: TGCAGCGTTAGGGGGCGAGGCGATGAAGCTTTCTTT
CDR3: CSVRGRGDEAFF